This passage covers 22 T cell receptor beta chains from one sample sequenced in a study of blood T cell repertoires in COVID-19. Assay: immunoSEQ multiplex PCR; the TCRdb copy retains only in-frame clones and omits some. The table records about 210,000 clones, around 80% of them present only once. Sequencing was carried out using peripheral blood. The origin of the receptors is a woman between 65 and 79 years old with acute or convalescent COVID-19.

CDR3 amino acids: CATSSPIQGGEQYV. Here the CDR3 DNA reads TGTGCCACCAGCAGTCCAATACAGGGGGGCGAGCAGTACGTC. The chain has TRBV15 and TRBJ2-7; 8 bases align to TRBD1. J lost 6 bases, V lost 3 bases, and 7 bases had no gene match. The CDR3 has 14 residues. Germline V gene data show CDR1 as LNHNV and CDR2 as YYDKDF (reference sequence).

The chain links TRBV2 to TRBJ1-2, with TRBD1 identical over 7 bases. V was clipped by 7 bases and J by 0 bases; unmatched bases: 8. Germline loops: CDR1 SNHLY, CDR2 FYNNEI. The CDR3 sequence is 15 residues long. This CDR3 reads CASILQGITNYGYTF. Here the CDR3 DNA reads TGTGCCAGCATATTACAGGGGATTACTAACTATGGCTACACCTTC.

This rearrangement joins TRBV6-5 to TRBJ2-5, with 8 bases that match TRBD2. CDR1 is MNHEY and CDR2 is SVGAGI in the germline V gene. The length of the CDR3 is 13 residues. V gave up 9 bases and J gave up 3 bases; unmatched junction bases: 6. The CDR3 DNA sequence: TGTGCCAGTTTTAGCGGGGCAGAAGAGACCCAGTACTTC. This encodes CASFSGAEETQYF.

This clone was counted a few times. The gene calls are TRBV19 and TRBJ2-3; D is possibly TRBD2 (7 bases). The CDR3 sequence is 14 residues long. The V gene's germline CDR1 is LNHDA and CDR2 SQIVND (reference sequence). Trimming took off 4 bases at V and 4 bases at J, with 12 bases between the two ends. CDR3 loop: CASSRGGGADTQYF. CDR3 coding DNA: TGTGCCAGTAGTAGAGGGGGAGGGGCAGATACGCAGTATTTT.

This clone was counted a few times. The CDR3 sequence: CASSILQGPNEKLFF. CDR3 nucleotide sequence: TGTGCCAGCAGCATACTACAGGGACCTAATGAAAAACTGTTTTTT. The chain couples TRBV7-2 to TRBJ1-4; tentative D call: TRBD1 (6 bases). Trimming took off 5 bases at V and 3 bases at J, with 13 bases between the two ends. Per the germline V gene, CDR1 is SGHTA and CDR2 is FQGNSA. CDR3 length: 15 amino acids.

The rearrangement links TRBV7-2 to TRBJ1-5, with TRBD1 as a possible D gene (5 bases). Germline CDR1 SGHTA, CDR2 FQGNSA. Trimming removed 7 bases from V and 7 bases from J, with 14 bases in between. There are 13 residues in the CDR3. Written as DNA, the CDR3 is TGTGCCAGCACCCTATGGGGCGGCCAGCCCCAGCATTTT. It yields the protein CASTLWGGQPQHF.

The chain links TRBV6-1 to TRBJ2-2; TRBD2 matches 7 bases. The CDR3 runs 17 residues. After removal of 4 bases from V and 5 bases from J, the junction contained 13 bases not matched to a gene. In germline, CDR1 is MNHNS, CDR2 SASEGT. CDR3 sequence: CASSAHGGAGSTGELFF. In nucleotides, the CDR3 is TGTGCCAGCAGTGCCCATGGGGGAGCGGGATCTACCGGGGAGCTGTTTTTT.

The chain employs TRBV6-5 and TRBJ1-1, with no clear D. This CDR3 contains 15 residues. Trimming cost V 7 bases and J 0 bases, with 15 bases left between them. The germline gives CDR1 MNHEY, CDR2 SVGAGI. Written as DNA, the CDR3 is TGTGCCAGCAAGGAAATTAGCGGTATGAACACTGAAGCTTTCTTT. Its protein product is CASKEISGMNTEAFF.

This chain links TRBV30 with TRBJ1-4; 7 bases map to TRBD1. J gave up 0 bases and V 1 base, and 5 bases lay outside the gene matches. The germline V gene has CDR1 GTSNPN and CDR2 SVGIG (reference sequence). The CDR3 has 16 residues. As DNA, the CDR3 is TGTGCCTGGAGTGGACCGGGACAGTCAACTAATGAAAAACTGTTTTTT. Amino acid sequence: CAWSGPGQSTNEKLFF.

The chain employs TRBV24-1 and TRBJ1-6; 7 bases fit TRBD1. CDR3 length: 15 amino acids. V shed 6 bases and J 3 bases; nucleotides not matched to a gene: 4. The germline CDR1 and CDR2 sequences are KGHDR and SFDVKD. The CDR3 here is CATSSGQDYNSPLHF. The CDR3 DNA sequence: TGTGCCACCAGTAGCGGACAGGACTATAATTCACCCCTCCACTTT.

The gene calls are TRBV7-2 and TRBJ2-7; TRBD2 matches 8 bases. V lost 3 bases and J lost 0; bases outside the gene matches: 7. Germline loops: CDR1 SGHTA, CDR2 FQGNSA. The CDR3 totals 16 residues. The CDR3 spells CASSLGAGDYSYEQYF. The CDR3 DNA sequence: TGTGCCAGCAGCTTGGGAGCGGGGGACTACTCCTACGAGCAGTACTTC.

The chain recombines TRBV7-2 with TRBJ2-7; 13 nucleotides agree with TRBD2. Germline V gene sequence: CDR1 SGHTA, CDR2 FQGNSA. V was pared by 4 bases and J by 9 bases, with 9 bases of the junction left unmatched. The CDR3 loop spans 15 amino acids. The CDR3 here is CASSYGLAGEGGQYF. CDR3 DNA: TGTGCCAGCAGCTACGGACTAGCGGGGGAGGGAGGGCAGTACTTC.

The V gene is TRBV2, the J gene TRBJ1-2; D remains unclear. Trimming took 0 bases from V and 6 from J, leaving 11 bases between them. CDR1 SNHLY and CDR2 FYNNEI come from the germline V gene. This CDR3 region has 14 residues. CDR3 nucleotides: TGTGCCAGCAGTGAAGCGCCCGGGAGGAATGGCTACACCTTC. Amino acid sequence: CASSEAPGRNGYTF.

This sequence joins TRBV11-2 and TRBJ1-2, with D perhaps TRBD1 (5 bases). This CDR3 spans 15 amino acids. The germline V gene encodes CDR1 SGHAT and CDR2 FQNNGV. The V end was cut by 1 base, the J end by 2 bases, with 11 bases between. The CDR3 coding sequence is TGTGCCAGCAGCTTAGTCGTGGGGGGAAACTATGGCTACACCTTC. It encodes CASSLVVGGNYGYTF. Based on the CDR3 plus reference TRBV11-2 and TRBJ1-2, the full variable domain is EAGVAQSPRYKIIEKRQSVAFWCNPISGHATLYWYQQILGQGPKLLIQFQNNGVVDDSQLPKDRFSAERLKGVDSTLKIQPAKLEDSAVYLCASSLVVGGNYGYTFGSGTRLTVV.

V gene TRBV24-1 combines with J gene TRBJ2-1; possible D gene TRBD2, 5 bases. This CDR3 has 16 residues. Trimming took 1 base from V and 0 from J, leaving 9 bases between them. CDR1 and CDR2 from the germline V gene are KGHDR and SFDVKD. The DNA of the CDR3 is TGTGCCACCAGTGATTTTAAGCGGAGCTCCTACAATGAGCAGTTCTTC. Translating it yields CATSDFKRSSYNEQFF.

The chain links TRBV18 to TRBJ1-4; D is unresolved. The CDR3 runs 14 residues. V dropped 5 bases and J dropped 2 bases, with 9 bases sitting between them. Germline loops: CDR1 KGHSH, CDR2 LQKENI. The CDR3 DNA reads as TGTGCCAGCTCATCGCCGGGGACTAATGAAAAACTGTTTTTT. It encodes CASSSPGTNEKLFF.

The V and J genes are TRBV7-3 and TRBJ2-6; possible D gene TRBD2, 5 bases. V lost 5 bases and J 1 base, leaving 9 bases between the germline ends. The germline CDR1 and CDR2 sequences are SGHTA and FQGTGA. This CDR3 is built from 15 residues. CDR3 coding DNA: TGTGCCAGCAGCCGGAGCGGTTCTGGGGCCAACGTCCTGACTTTC. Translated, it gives CASSRSGSGANVLTF.

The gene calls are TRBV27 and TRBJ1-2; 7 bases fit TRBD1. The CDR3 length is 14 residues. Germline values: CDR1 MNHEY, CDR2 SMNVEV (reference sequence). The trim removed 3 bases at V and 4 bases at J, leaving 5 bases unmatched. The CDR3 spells CASSFRPGGYGYTF. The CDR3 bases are TGTGCCAGCAGTTTCCGCCCAGGGGGCTATGGCTACACCTTC.

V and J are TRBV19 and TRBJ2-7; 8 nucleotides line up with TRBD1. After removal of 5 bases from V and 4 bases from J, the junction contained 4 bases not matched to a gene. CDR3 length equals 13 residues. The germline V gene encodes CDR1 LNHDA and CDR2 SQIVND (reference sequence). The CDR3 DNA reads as TGTGCCAGTAGTGGAACAGGGGGGTACGAGCAGTACTTC. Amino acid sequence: CASSGTGGYEQYF.

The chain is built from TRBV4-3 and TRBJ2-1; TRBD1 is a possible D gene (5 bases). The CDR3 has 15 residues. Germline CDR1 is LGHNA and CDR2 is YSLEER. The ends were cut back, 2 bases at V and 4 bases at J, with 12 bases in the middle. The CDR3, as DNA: TGCGCCAGCAGCCAACAGGGTTTACCTTACAATGAGCAGTTCTTC. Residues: CASSQQGLPYNEQFF.

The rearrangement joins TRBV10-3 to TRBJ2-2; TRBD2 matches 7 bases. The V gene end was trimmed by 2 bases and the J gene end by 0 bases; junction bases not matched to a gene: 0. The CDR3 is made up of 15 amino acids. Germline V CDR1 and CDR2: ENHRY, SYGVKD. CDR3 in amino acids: CAISEGLANTGELFF. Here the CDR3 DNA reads TGTGCCATCAGTGAGGGACTAGCGAACACCGGGGAGCTGTTTTTT.

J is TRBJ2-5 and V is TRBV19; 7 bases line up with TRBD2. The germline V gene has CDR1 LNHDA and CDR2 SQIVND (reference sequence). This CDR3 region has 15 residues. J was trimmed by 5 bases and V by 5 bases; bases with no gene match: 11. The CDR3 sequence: CASSSNGGGWETQYF. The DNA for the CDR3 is TGTGCCAGTAGTTCAAACGGCGGGGGATGGGAGACCCAGTACTTC.